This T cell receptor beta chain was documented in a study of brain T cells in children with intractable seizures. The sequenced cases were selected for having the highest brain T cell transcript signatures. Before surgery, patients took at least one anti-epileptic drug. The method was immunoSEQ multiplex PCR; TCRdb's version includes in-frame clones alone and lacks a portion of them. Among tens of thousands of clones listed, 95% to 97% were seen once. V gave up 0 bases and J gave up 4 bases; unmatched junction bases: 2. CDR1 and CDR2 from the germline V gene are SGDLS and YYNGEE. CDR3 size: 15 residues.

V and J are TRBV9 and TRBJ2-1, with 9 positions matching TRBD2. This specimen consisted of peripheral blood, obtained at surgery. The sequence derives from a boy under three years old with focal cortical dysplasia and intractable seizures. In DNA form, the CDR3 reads TGTGCCAGCAGCGTAGAACTAGCGGGTTACAATGAGCAGTTCTTC. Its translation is CASSVELAGYNEQFF.